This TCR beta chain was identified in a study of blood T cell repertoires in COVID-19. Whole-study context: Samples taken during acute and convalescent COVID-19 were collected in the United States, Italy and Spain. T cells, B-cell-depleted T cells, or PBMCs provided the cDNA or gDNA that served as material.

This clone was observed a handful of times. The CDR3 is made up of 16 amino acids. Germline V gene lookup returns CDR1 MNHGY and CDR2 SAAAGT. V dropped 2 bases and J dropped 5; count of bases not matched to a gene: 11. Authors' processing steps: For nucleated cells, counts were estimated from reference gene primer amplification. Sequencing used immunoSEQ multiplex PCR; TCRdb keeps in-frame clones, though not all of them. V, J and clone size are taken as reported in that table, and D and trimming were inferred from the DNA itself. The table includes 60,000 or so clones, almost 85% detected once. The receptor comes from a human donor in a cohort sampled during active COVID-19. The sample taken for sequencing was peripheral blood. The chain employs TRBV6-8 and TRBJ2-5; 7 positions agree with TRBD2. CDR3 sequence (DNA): TGTGCCAGCAGTTACCCGGATGGGGGGGACCGGGAGACCCAGTACTTC. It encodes CASSYPDGGDRETQYF.